This TCR beta chain derives from a study of blood T cell repertoires in COVID-19. Using immunoSEQ multiplex PCR, the repertoire was profiled, and TCRdb retains in-frame clones only, with some absent. The table has 350,000 to 450,000 clones, around 87% seen once. The CDR3 covers 17 residues. Between the trimmed V and J ends, which lost 3 bases and 1 base, there was a span of 16 bases. The germline V gene encodes CDR1 KGHDR and CDR2 SFDVKD. The genes are TRBV24-1 and TRBJ2-3, with D possibly TRBD1 on 5 matching bases. Specimen: PBMCs or T cells enriched from blood (not recorded which). This sequence originates from a man under 40 who had recovered from COVID-19. The CDR3 is CATSDPSRGVGTDTQYF. The CDR3 DNA is TGTGCCACCAGTGATCCAAGTAGGGGCGTGGGCACAGATACGCAGTATTTT.